The clone carrying this T cell receptor (beta chain) was seen ten or more times. Combining a sample-barcoded 5' primer with a J-beta primer mix, a second PCR ran for roughly 7 to 12 cycles. TCRdb reprocessed the 5' RACE reads with MiXCR, giving one entry per CDR3 protein. Of more than 700,000 distinct CDR3 sequences listed, less than 70% are singletons. The entry originates in a study of blood T cells in healthy people across ages. The CDR3 covers 11 residues. Per germline, CDR1 MGHDK and CDR2 SYGVNS. V lost 5 bases and J lost 6, with 5 bases in between. The clonotype originates from a man older than 75 in good health. The chain has TRBV25-1 and TRBJ2-1; D perhaps matches TRBD1 (5 bases). The specimen was blood. The CDR3, as DNA: TGTGCCAGCAGTAGGGGCAATGAGCAGTTCTTC. This gives the protein CASSRGNEQFF.